This T cell receptor (beta chain) was documented in a study of CD8 T cells in Susac syndrome. TEMRA cells were FACS-enriched, while CD8+ and CD4+ T cells were negatively isolated. Reverse transcription of 0.5 to 1 ug RNA was carried out with random hexamers. Amplification of TCR beta CDR3 spanned 54 Vbeta and 13 Jbeta via immunoSEQ multiplex PCR. TCRdb reprocessed the immunoSEQ multiplex PCR reads via MiXCR and lists one record per CDR3 protein. This sample has tens of thousands of distinct CDR3 sequences, with roughly 93% found just once. Looked up from germline, CDR1 is MDHEN and CDR2 is SYDVKM. The J segment lost 5 bases and the V segment lost 8 bases, leaving 17 bases of the junction unmatched. The CDR3 sequence is 16 residues long.

The chain recombines TRBV28 with TRBJ2-5, with 7 bases that match TRBD1. Sequencing was performed on CD4+ T cells from PBMCs. The receptor was isolated from a human donor with Susac syndrome. As DNA, the CDR3 is TGTGCCAGCCGCAAAATCGTAACAGGGGAAGGGGAGACCCAGTACTTC. It specifies CASRKIVTGEGETQYF. Complete variable domain (other parts from reference TRBV28 and TRBJ2-5): DVKVTQSSRYLVKRTGEKVFLECVQDMDHENMFWYRQDPGLGLRLIYFSYDVKMKEKGDIPEGYSVSREKKERFSLILESASTNQTSMYLCASRKIVTGEGETQYFGPGTRLLVL.